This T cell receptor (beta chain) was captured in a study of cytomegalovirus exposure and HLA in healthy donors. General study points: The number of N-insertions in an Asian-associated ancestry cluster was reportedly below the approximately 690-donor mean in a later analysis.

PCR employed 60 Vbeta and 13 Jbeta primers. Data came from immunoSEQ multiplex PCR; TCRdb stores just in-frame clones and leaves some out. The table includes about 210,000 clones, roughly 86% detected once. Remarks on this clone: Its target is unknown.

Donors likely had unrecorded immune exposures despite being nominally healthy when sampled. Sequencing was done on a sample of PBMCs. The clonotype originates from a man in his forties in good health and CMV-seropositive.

CDR3 sequence: CASRPNTRASKREAYEQYF. CDR3 sequence (DNA): TGTGCCAGCAGGCCTAATACGCGGGCTAGCAAGCGGGAGGCCTACGAGCAGTACTTC. The chain is built from TRBV2 and TRBJ2-7, with 9 bases identical to TRBD2. The CDR3 loop spans 19 amino acids. Germline V gene sequence: CDR1 SNHLY, CDR2 FYNNEI. Unmatched junction bases numbered 20, after V lost 6 bases and J lost 2 bases. Filled out from reference TRBV2 and TRBJ2-7, the complete variable domain reads EPEVTQTPSHQVTQMGQEVILRCVPISNHLYFYWYRQILGQKVEFLVSFYNNEISEKSEIFDDQFSVERPDGSNFTLKIRSTKLEDSAMYFCASRPNTRASKREAYEQYFGPGTRLTVT.